This T cell receptor (beta chain) derives from a study of T cell repertoires in cytomegalovirus infection (dated by TCRdb to the late 2010s). In the study overall: Because public TCR beta signatures pointed to carriage of CMV infection together with the matching HLA type, the HLA type of each donor mattered for the analysis. General conclusions and limits of the study: Cumulative frequency of public TCR beta family members discriminated carriers of CMV infection plus the relevant HLA type in this cohort and an independent approximately 340-donor cohort. The ex vivo response was dominated by HLA-C-restricted CMV-specific TCR beta clonotypes, which also provided the single most frequent clonotype in two of eight donors.

The sample was run on an Illumina HiSeq 1500. TCRdb trimmed public reads at Q25 via fastp, called clones via MiXCR and kept in-frame beta chains. Every distinct CDR3 protein forms one entry, paired with its most common genes and DNA. This sample has 200,000 to 300,000 distinct CDR3 sequences in its table, and approximately 7% of those were observed once. About 6% of the sample is in the top ten clones. Ten or more counts support this clonotype. It has no known antigen specificity. No base-level quality is on record; no much larger clone is a single base apart. As encoded in the germline V gene, CDR1 is MNHEY while CDR2 is SVGEGT. Trimming takes 2 bases off V and 6 bases off J; junction bases not matched to a gene: 8. Including the terminal cysteine and phenylalanine, the CDR3 comprises 15 residues. The retained sequence is limited to the CDR3, 45 bases, with the frame set at the first base.

This TCR was recovered from a human donor in good health (CMV status not recorded). Some clones in this sample may be carry-over from other donors' samples. Sequenced: PBMCs. The sequence links TRBV6-2 or TRBV6-3 to TRBJ2-7, and 9 junction bases match TRBD1. The DNA sequence reads TGTGCCAGCAGTTACAGAGGACAGGGGTCCGGCGAGCAGTACTTC. Translated, it reads CASSYRGQGSGEQYF.